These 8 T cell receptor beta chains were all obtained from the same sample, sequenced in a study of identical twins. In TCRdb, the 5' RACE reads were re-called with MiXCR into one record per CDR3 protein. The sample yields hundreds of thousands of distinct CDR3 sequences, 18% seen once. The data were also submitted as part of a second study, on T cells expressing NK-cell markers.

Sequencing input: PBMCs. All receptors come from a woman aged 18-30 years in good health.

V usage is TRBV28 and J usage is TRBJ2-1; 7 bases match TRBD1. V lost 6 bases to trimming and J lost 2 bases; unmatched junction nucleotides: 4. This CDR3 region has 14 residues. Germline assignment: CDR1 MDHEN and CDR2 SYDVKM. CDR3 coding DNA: TGTGCCAGCAGGGTAAGGGGGCCCTACAATGAGCAGTTCTTC. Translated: CASRVRGPYNEQFF.

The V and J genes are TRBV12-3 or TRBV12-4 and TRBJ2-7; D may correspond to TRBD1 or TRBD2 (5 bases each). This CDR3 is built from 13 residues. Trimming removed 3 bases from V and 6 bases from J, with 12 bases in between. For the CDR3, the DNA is TGTGCCAGCAGTTTCAATTCCGGGGCCGAGCAGTACTTC. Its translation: CASSFNSGAEQYF.

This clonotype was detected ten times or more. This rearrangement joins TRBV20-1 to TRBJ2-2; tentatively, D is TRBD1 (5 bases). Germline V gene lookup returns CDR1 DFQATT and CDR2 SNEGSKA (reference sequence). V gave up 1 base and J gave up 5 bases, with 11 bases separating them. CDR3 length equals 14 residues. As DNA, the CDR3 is TGCAGTGCTAGAGTGCAGGGCTTTACCGGGGAGCTGTTTTTT. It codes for CSARVQGFTGELFF.

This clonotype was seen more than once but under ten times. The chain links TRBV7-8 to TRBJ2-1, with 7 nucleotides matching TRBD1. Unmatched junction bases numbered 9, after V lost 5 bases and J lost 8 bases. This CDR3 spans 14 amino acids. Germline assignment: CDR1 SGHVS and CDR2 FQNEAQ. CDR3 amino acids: CASSPTTGSHEQFF. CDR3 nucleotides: TGTGCCAGCAGCCCCACGACAGGGTCCCATGAGCAGTTCTTC.

The CDR3: CSALTGAPDNEQFF. The CDR3 coding sequence is TGCAGTGCTCTGACAGGGGCGCCCGACAATGAGCAGTTCTTC. The chain couples TRBV20-1 to TRBJ2-1; 8 bases line up with TRBD1. Germline assignment: CDR1 DFQATT and CDR2 SNEGSKA (reference sequence). After removal of 5 bases from V and 5 bases from J, the junction contained 8 bases not matched to a gene. CDR3 size: 14 residues.

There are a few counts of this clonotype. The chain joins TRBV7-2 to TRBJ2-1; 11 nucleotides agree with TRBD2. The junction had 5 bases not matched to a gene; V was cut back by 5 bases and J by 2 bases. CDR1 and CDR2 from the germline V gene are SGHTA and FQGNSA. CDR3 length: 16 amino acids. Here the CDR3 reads CASSGSGRVPYNEQFF. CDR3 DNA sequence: TGTGCCAGCAGCGGTAGCGGGAGGGTCCCCTACAATGAGCAGTTCTTC.

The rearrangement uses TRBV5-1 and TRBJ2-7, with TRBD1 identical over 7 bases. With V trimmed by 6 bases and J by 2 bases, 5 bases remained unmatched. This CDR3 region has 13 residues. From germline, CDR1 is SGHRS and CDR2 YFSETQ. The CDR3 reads CASMRQGAYEQYF. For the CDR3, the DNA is TGCGCCAGCATGAGGCAGGGGGCCTACGAGCAGTACTTC.

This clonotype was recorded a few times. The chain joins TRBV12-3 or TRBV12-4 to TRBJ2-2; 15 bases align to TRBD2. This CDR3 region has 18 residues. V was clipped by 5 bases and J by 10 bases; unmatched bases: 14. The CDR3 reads CASSGLAGGLIPGTELFF. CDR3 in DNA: TGTGCCAGCAGTGGACTAGCGGGGGGGCTAATACCCGGCACGGAGCTGTTTTTT.